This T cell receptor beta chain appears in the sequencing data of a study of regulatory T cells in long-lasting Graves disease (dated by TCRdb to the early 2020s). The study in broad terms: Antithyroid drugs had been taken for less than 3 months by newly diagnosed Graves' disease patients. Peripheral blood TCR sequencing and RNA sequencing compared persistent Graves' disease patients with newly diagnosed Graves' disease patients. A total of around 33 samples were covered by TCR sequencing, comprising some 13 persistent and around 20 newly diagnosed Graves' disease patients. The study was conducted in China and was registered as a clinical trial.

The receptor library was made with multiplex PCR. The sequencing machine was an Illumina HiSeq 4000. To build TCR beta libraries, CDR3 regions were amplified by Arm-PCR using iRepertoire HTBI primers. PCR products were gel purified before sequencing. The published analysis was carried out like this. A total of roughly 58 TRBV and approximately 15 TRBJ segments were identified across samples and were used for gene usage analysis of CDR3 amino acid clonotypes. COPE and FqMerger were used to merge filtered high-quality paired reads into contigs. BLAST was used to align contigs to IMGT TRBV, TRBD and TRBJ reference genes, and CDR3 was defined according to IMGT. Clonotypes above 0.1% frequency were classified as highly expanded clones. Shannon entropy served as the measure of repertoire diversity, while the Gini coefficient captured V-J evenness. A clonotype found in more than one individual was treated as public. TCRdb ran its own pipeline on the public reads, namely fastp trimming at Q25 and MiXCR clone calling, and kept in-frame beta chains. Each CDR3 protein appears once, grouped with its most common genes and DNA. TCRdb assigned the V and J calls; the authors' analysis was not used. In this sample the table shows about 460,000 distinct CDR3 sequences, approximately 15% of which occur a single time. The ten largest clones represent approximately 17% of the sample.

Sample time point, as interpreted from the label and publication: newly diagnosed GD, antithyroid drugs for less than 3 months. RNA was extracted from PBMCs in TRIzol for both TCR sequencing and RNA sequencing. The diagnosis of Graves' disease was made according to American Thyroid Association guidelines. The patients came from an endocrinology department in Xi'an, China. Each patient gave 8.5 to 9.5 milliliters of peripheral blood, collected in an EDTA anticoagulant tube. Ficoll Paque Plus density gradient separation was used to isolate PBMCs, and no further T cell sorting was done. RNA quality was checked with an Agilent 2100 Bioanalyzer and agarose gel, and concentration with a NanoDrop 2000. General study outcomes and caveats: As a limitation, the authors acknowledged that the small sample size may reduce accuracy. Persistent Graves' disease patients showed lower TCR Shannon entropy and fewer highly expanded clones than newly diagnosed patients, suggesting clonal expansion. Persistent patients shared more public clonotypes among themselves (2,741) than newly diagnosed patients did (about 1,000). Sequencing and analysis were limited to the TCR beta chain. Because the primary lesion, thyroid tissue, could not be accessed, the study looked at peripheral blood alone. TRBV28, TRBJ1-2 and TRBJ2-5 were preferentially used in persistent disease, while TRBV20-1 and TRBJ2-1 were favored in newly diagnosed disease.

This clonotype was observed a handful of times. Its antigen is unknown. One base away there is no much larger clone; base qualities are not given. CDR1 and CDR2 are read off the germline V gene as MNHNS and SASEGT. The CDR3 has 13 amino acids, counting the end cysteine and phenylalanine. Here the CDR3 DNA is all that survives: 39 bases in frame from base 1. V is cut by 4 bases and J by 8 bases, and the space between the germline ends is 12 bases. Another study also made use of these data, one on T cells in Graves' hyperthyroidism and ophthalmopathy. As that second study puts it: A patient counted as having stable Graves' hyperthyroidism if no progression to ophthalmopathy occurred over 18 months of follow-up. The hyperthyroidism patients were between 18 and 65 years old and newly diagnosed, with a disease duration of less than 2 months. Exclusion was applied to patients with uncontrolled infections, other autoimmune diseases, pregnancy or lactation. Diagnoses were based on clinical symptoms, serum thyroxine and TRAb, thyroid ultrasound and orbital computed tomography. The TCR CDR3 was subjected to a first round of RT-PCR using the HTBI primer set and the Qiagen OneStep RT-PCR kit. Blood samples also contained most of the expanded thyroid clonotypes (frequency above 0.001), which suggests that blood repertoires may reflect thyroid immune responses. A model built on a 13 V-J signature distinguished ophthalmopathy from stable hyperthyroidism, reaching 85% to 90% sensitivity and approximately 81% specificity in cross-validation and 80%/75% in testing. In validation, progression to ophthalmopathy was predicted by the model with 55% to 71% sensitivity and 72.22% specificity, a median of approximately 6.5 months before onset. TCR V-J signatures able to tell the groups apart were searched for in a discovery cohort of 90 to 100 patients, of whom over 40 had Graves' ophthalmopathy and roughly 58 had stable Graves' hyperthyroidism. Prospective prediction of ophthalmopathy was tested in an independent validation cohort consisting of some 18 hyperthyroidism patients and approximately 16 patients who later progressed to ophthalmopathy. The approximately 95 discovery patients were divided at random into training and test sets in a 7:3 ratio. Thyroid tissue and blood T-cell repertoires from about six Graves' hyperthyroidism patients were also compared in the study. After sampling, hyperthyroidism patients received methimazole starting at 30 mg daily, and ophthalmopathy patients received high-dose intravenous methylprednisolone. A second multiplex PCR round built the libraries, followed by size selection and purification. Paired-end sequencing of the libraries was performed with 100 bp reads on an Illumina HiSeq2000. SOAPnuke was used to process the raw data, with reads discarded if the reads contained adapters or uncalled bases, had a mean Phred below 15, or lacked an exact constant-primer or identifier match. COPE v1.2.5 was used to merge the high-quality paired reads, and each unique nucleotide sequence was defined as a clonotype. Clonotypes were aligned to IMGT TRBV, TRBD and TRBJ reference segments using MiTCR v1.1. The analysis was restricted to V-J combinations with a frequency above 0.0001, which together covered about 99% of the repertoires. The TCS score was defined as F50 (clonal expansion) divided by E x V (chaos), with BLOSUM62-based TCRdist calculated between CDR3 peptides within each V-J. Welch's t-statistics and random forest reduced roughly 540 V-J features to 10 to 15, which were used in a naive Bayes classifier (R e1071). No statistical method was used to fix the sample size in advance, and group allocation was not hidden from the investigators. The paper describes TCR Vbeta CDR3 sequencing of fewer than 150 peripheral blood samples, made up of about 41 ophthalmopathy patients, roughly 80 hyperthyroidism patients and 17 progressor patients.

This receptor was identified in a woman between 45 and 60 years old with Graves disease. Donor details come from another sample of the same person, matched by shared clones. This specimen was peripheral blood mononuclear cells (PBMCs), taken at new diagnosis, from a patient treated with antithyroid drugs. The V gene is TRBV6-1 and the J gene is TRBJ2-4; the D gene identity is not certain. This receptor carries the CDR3 CASSGPSMDIQYF. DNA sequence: TGTGCCAGCAGTGGCCCTTCCATGGACATTCAGTACTTC.